The 25 T cell receptor beta chains given below trace back to one sample, sequenced in a study of blood T cells in healthy people across ages. A second roughly 7 to 12 cycle PCR used barcoded and J-beta primers. Via MiXCR, TCRdb re-called the 5' RACE reads, giving one row per CDR3 protein. The table has 1.5 million to 2 million distinct CDR3 sequences, roughly 28% seen once. Sequencing was performed on blood. The receptors were gathered from a young woman in good health.

In DNA form, the CDR3 reads TGTGCCAGCAGCGAGGAGCTGACAGGGTACAATGAGCAGTTCTTC. Residues: CASSEELTGYNEQFF. The chain links TRBV6-1 to TRBJ2-1, with TRBD1 matching 7 bases. J gave up 4 bases and V 6 bases, and 9 bases lay outside the gene matches. This CDR3 spans 15 amino acids. Germline V gives CDR1 MNHNS, CDR2 SASEGT.

This clonotype was seen just once. Sequence at one end of the junction differs from germline and may be a read error. The chain links TRBV4-1 to TRBJ2-1, with D tentatively TRBD1 or TRBD2 (6 bases each). CDR3 length: 15 amino acids. CDR1 and CDR2 (germline): MGHRA, YSYEKL. CDR3 loop: CASSQAGATYNGQFF. The CDR3, as DNA: TGCGCCAGCAGCCAAGCGGGGGCCACCTACAATGGGCAGTTCTTC.

This clonotype came up many times. The rearrangement links TRBV6-1 to TRBJ2-7; D unresolved. The CDR3 spans 12 residues. Trimming stripped 2 bases from V and 1 base from J, with 3 bases between. From germline, CDR1 is MNHNS and CDR2 SASEGT. DNA of the CDR3: TGTGCCAGCAGTGAACAGTCCTACGAGCAGTACTTC. Translated: CASSEQSYEQYF.

The rearrangement joins TRBV27 to TRBJ1-1, with D unclear. Trimming removed 7 bases from V and 7 bases from J, with 10 bases in between. The CDR3 loop spans 11 amino acids. Germline CDR1 reads MNHEY; CDR2 reads SMNVEV (reference sequence). CDR3 coding DNA: TGTGCCAGCAAACTGGGCGGTGAAGCTTTCTTT. Encoded protein: CASKLGGEAFF.

This clonotype was seen a handful of times. The chain uses TRBV12-3 or TRBV12-4 and TRBJ1-5, with D uncertain. V was shortened by 5 bases and J by 1 base, with 12 bases between the two germline ends. This CDR3 region has 15 residues. CDR3 DNA sequence: TGTGCCAGCAGTCTCGCCCAGGCCAGCAATCAGCCCCAGCATTTT. This sequence encodes CASSLAQASNQPQHF.

The rearrangement uses TRBV5-1 and TRBJ1-6; D is possibly TRBD1 (6 bases). Germline V gene lookup returns CDR1 SGHRS and CDR2 YFSETQ. Between the trimmed V and J ends, which lost 2 bases and 8 bases, there was a span of 17 bases. This CDR3 has 16 residues. DNA of the CDR3: TGCGCCAGCAGCTTACAGGGTTCTTTGCCCGATTCACCCCTCCACTTT. Translated: CASSLQGSLPDSPLHF.

The chain joins TRBV7-2 to TRBJ2-1; perhaps D is TRBD1 or TRBD2 (5 bases each). The germline gives CDR1 SGHTA, CDR2 FQGNSA. The length of the CDR3 is 16 residues. V was cut by 4 bases and J by 9 bases, with 22 bases left in between. Here the CDR3 DNA reads TGTGCCAGCAGCTCTCCCGGGACCCTCAGGAGCGGTGAGCAGTTCTTC. It is translated as CASSSPGTLRSGEQFF.

This clonotype was picked up one time. One junction end does not reproduce the germline sequence, and a read error may be involved. This sequence joins TRBV3-1 and TRBJ2-6; D is perhaps TRBD1 (5 bases). The CDR3 has 18 residues. CDR1 and CDR2 (germline): LGHDT, YNNKEL (reference sequence). The CDR3 spells CASSQGALRPSGANVRTF. The CDR3 DNA is TGTGCCAGCAGCCAAGGCGCCCTCCGACCCTCTGGGGCCAACGTCCGGACTTTC. The full variable domain, completed using reference TRBV3-1 and TRBJ2-6, is DTAVSQTPKYLVTQMGNDKSIKCEQNLGHDTMYWYKQDSKKFLKIMFSYNNKELIINETVPNRFSPKSPDKAHLNLHINSLELGDSAVYFCASSQGALRPSGANVRTFGAGSRLTVL.

For this clonotype: One end of the junction fails to match germline, which may point to a read error. CDR3 in DNA: TGCAGTGCTGGTCCCCCCCGGGTGGGCGGGGAGCGGTTTTTT. This sequence encodes CSAGPPRVGGERFF. The chain links TRBV20-1 to TRBJ2-2; a weak D match, TRBD2 (6 bases). The CDR3 runs 14 residues. Germline CDR1 is DFQATT and CDR2 is SNEGSKA (reference sequence).

The V and J genes are TRBV4-1 and TRBJ2-1; possibly TRBD2 for D (6 bases). The J call could be wrong; TRBJ2-7 is a better fit for the DNA end. The CDR3 sequence is 17 residues long. CDR1 and CDR2 (germline): MGHRA, YSYEKL. CDR3 DNA sequence: TGCGCCAGCACCCGATCGGGGGTAGGGGTATCCTACAATGAGCAGTACTTC. This sequence encodes CASTRSGVGVSYNEQYF.

Many counts were recorded for this clonotype. The chain links TRBV5-5 to TRBJ2-7; D may match TRBD1 or TRBD2 (6 bases each). The V end was cut by 0 bases, the J end by 8 bases, with 18 bases between. The CDR3 contains 15 residues. Per germline, CDR1 SGHKS and CDR2 YYEKEE (reference sequence). The CDR3 DNA follows: TGTGCCAGCAGCTTGGAGGGGGACTCGAGCGACAAGCAGTACTTC. This codes for CASSLEGDSSDKQYF.

This clonotype was seen repeatedly, ten times or more. With a much larger clone just one base away, this may be a read error. The chain uses TRBV5-1 and TRBJ2-7, with TRBD1 matching 9 bases. CDR3 length: 14 residues. V lost 4 bases, J lost 5 bases, and 7 bases stayed unmatched. Germline V gene sequence: CDR1 SGHRS, CDR2 YFSETQ. The CDR3 loop is CASSPGQGSDEQYF. The CDR3 DNA reads TGCGCCAGCAGCCCCGGACAGGGGAGCGACGAGCAGTACTTC.

This clonotype occurred many times. The chain carries TRBV12-3 or TRBV12-4 and TRBJ1-5; D gene ambiguous. Trimming cost V 3 bases and J 3 bases, with 6 bases left between them. This CDR3 spans 13 amino acids. The DNA of the CDR3 is TGTGCCAGCAGTTTTCGACCCAATCAGCCCCAGCATTTT. The encoded protein is CASSFRPNQPQHF.

There are many counts of this clonotype. The J gene is TRBJ2-7, the V gene TRBV4-1; 8 nucleotides match TRBD1. Germline CDR1 MGHRA, CDR2 YSYEKL. The V segment lost 3 bases and the J segment 6 bases; nucleotides outside the gene matches: 7. This CDR3 is 14 amino acids long. The CDR3 nucleotides are TGCGCCAGCAGCCACGGACAGGGACTTTTCGAGCAGTACTTC. It codes for CASSHGQGLFEQYF.

The chain carries TRBV6-2 or TRBV6-3 and TRBJ2-1, with 14 bases fitting TRBD2. V dropped 2 bases and J dropped 0; count of bases not matched to a gene: 9. The CDR3 loop spans 20 amino acids. The germline gives CDR1 MNHEY, CDR2 SVGEGT. Here the CDR3 reads CASSYPGTSGRPFSYNEQFF. The CDR3 DNA follows: TGTGCCAGCAGTTACCCCGGGACTAGCGGGAGACCCTTCTCCTACAATGAGCAGTTCTTC.

V is TRBV11-1 and J is TRBJ2-4; D not resolved. The DNA end favors TRBJ2-7, so the J call may be wrong. The CDR3 length is 13 residues. Germline V gives CDR1 SGHAT, CDR2 FQDESV (reference sequence). The CDR3 DNA follows: TGTGCCAGCAGCAATGTGGTCCCATACGAGCAGTACTTC. This encodes CASSNVVPYEQYF.

This chain links TRBV7-2 with TRBJ2-7, with 8 positions matching TRBD1. Germline CDR1 reads SGHTA; CDR2 reads FQGNSA. The CDR3 sequence is 15 residues long. With 6 bases clipped from V and 2 bases from J, the junction kept 9 bases outside the gene matches. Here the CDR3 reads CASSYTGGGTYEQYF. In DNA, the CDR3 is TGTGCCAGCAGTTATACAGGGGGAGGCACCTACGAGCAGTACTTC.

This clonotype was counted a few times. The J gene is TRBJ2-4, the V gene TRBV29-1; D unclear. The DNA end is a closer match to TRBJ2-5, so the J assignment may be wrong. The germline gives CDR1 SQVTM, CDR2 ANQGSEA. The CDR3 has 12 residues. CDR3 sequence reads: CSVEETPQTQYF. CDR3 bases: TGCAGCGTTGAAGAGACACCCCAGACCCAGTACTTC.

Comments on this clonotype: Being one base from a much bigger clone, this may be a read error. CDR3 DNA: TGTGCCAGCAGCTTAGACCCTGAGGGGGATACGCAGTATTTT. Its translation: CASSLDPEGDTQYF. J is TRBJ2-3 and V is TRBV7-2; TRBD1 or TRBD2 may be the D gene (5 bases each). Germline V gives CDR1 SGHTA, CDR2 FQGNSA. V was cut by 1 base and J by 6 bases, with 11 bases left in between. CDR3 length equals 14 residues.

V gene TRBV29-1 combines with J gene TRBJ2-1, with D perhaps TRBD1 (7 bases). CDR3 length equals 11 residues. CDR1 is SQVTM and CDR2 is ANQGSEA in the germline V gene. Deletions cut 6 bases from V and 7 bases from J, with 10 bases between. The CDR3 loop is CSVAGGNEQFF. CDR3 DNA sequence: TGCAGCGTCGCAGGGGGGAATGAGCAGTTCTTC.

This sequence joins TRBV2 and TRBJ2-3; D is ambiguous. V lost 2 bases, J lost 4 bases, and 10 bases lay in between. Germline-derived CDR1 and CDR2 are SNHLY and FYNNEI. The CDR3 runs 14 residues. The CDR3 bases are TGTGCCAGCAGTGAAATCCGGGTTGCAGATACGCAGTATTTT. It encodes CASSEIRVADTQYF. The entire variable domain, with the rest obtained from reference TRBV2 and TRBJ2-3, is as follows: EPEVTQTPSHQVTQMGQEVILRCVPISNHLYFYWYRQILGQKVEFLVSFYNNEISEKSEIFDDQFSVERPDGSNFTLKIRSTKLEDSAMYFCASSEIRVADTQYFGPGTRLTVL.

The rearrangement uses TRBV4-3 and TRBJ2-5; D remains unclear. The CDR3 runs 14 residues. From germline, CDR1 is LGHNA and CDR2 YSLEER. The V end was cut by 0 bases, the J end by 4 bases, with 9 bases between. In DNA form, the CDR3 reads TGCGCCAGCAGCCAAGAAGGCGGTGCAGAGACCCAGTACTTC. This sequence encodes CASSQEGGAETQYF.

The chain carries TRBV4-1 and TRBJ1-5, with D unclear. The CDR3 spans 16 residues. CDR1 MGHRA and CDR2 YSYEKL come from the germline V gene. Trimming stripped 8 bases from V and 0 bases from J, with 17 bases between. This CDR3 is CASDPFYMNSNQPQHF. DNA of the CDR3: TGCGCCAGCGATCCCTTCTACATGAATAGCAATCAGCCCCAGCATTTT.

This clonotype came up a few times. The chain recombines TRBV6-2 or TRBV6-3 with TRBJ1-1; the match to TRBD1 covers 9 bases. Germline trimming cut 6 bases from V and 2 bases from J; bases unmatched to any gene: 10. This CDR3 is built from 16 residues. Germline V gene sequence: CDR1 MNHEY, CDR2 SVGEGT. The CDR3 loop is CASSEVPGQGNTEAFF. In DNA form, the CDR3 reads TGTGCCAGCAGCGAAGTTCCGGGACAGGGAAACACTGAAGCTTTCTTT.

This sequence joins TRBV2 and TRBJ2-1; 8 bases map to TRBD1. The end of the DNA fits TRBJ2-7 better, so the J call may be wrong. Germline V gene lookup returns CDR1 SNHLY and CDR2 FYNNEI. CDR3 length: 16 residues. The CDR3 nucleotides read TGTGCCAGCACCGCTCGATCAGGGGGCTCCTACAATGAGCAGTACTTC. Translated, it gives CASTARSGGSYNEQYF.